These 28 T cell receptor beta chains originate from one sample sequenced in a study of cytomegalovirus exposure and HLA in healthy donors. Produced via immunoSEQ multiplex PCR; TCRdb's table is partial and in-frame only. The sample contains tens of thousands of clones, approximately 94% of which appear only once. Specimen: PBMCs. The receptor set was obtained from a woman aged 18-29 years in good health and CMV-seropositive.

CDR3 loop: CASSFDFPRSYNEQFF. CDR3 coding DNA: TGTGCCAGCAGTTTTGACTTCCCTCGCTCCTACAATGAGCAGTTCTTC. The chain recombines TRBV6-6 with TRBJ2-1; D is uncertain. This CDR3 is built from 16 residues. V lost 4 bases and J lost 0, with 13 bases in between. Germline assignment: CDR1 MNHNY and CDR2 SVGAGI (reference sequence).

V usage is TRBV25-1 and J usage is TRBJ2-1, with 7 nucleotides matching TRBD2. The CDR3 loop spans 16 amino acids. V shed 0 bases and J 5 bases; nucleotides not matched to a gene: 7. The germline CDR1 and CDR2 sequences are MGHDK and SYGVNS. The CDR3 sequence is CASSEYFTSDHNEQFF. Written as DNA, the CDR3 is TGTGCCAGCAGTGAATACTTCACTAGCGATCACAATGAGCAGTTCTTC. Filled out from reference TRBV25-1 and TRBJ2-1, the complete variable domain reads EADIYQTPRYLVIGTGKKITLECSQTMGHDKMYWYQQDPGMELHLIHYSYGVNSTEKGDLSSESTVSRIRTEHFPLTLESARPSHTSQYLCASSEYFTSDHNEQFFGPGTRLTVL.

The V call is TRBV4-3, the J call TRBJ1-2; D is unresolved. The CDR3 contains 13 residues. Between the trimmed V and J ends, which lost 0 bases and 7 bases, there was a span of 9 bases. Per germline, CDR1 LGHNA and CDR2 YSLEER. CDR3 sequence reads: CASSQDWSGGYTF. The CDR3, as DNA: TGCGCCAGCAGCCAAGATTGGTCGGGTGGCTACACCTTC.

Only one count was recorded for this clone. This chain uses TRBV4-2 with TRBJ2-3; TRBD2 matches 8 bases. V was pared by 2 bases and J by 2 bases, with 9 bases of the junction left unmatched. The CDR3 has 17 residues. Germline values: CDR1 LGHNA, CDR2 YNFKEQ. This CDR3 is CASSQRSGGTVTDTQYF. The CDR3 nucleotides read TGTGCCAGCAGCCAACGATCGGGAGGGACGGTCACAGATACGCAGTATTTT.

The V and J genes are TRBV6-1 and TRBJ1-5; 12 nucleotides align to TRBD1. V lost 5 bases and J lost 6; bases outside the gene matches: 5. This CDR3 comprises 15 residues. From germline, CDR1 is MNHNS and CDR2 SASEGT. The CDR3 spells CASSRGQGAVQPQHF. The DNA for the CDR3 is TGTGCCAGCAGTCGGGGACAGGGGGCCGTTCAGCCCCAGCATTTT.

This chain uses TRBV7-2 with TRBJ1-6, with 8 bases lining up with TRBD1. CDR3 length: 16 residues. Trimming took 5 bases from V and 14 from J; bases not matched to a gene: 17. CDR1 is SGHTA and CDR2 is FQGNSA in the germline V gene. The CDR3 reads CASSAGTGQGVLTLHF. CDR3 bases: TGTGCCAGCAGCGCAGGGACAGGACAAGGAGTGTTGACCCTCCACTTT.

This clone ranks as medium-sized. The same CDR3 also results from other DNA sequences found in this sample. The chain has TRBV28 and TRBJ2-2; the D gene is possibly TRBD1 (5 bases). CDR1 is MDHEN, CDR2 SYDVKM, per germline. The CDR3 consists of 13 residues. Trimming shortened V by 3 bases and J by 5 bases, and 7 bases separated the two germline ends. CDR3 sequence (DNA): TGTGCCAGCAGTTTTAGGGGAACCGGGGAGCTGTTTTTT. This encodes CASSFRGTGELFF.

The chain carries TRBV13 and TRBJ2-1, with 8 bases matching TRBD1. V was pared by 6 bases and J by 3 bases, with 4 bases of the junction left unmatched. CDR3 size: 14 residues. Per the germline V gene, CDR1 is PRHDT and CDR2 is FYEKMQ (reference sequence). CDR3 sequence reads: CASRPGQVYNEQFF. CDR3 nucleotide sequence: TGTGCCAGCAGACCGGGACAGGTCTACAATGAGCAGTTCTTC.

Here the CDR3 DNA reads TGTGCCAGCAGTTTACAGGGTACTGAAGCTTTCTTT. Translation gives CASSLQGTEAFF. V gene TRBV6-5 combines with J gene TRBJ1-1, with D maybe TRBD1 (6 bases). CDR3 length: 12 amino acids. V was pared by 4 bases and J by 5 bases, with 8 bases between. Germline assignment: CDR1 MNHEY and CDR2 SVGAGI.

V usage is TRBV28 and J usage is TRBJ2-7; TRBD2 matches 7 bases. CDR1 is MDHEN, CDR2 SYDVKM, per germline. The junction had 10 bases not matched to a gene; V was cut back by 11 bases and J by 3 bases. The CDR3 spans 13 residues. CDR3 sequence: CAGSSGRSYEQYF. CDR3 coding DNA: TGTGCCGGGTCTAGCGGCCGTAGCTACGAGCAGTACTTC.

The chain combines TRBV4-3 with TRBJ1-2, with 12 nucleotides matching TRBD1. CDR1 and CDR2 from the germline V gene are LGHNA and YSLEER. This CDR3 is 17 amino acids long. Trimming removed 1 base from V and 6 bases from J; junction bases left unmatched: 9. The CDR3 region is CASSQAGVGQGAHGYTF. The DNA of the CDR3 is TGCGCCAGCAGCCAAGCCGGGGTGGGACAGGGGGCCCATGGCTACACCTTC.

V and J are TRBV7-3 and TRBJ2-2, with 7 bases that match TRBD2. This CDR3 is 15 amino acids long. Trimming removed 1 base from V and 4 bases from J; junction bases left unmatched: 3. From germline, CDR1 is SGHTA and CDR2 FQGTGA. CDR3 nucleotides: TGTGCCAGCAGCTTAAATCGGGAGGTCACCGGGGAGCTGTTTTTT. As protein: CASSLNREVTGELFF.

This clone was seen only once. V is TRBV2 and J is TRBJ2-1; TRBD2 aligns across 15 bases. CDR3 length: 15 residues. V was clipped by 6 bases and J by 7 bases; unmatched bases: 4. Germline CDR1 and CDR2: SNHLY and FYNNEI. For the CDR3, the DNA is TGTGCCAGCAGAGCCGGGACTAGCGGGAGGAATGAGCAGTTCTTC. It yields the protein CASRAGTSGRNEQFF.

In nucleotides, the CDR3 is TGTGCCAGCTCACCACAGGGACAGGGGGTTTTTAACACTGAAGCTTTCTTT. It specifies CASSPQGQGVFNTEAFF. This chain joins TRBV18 and TRBJ1-1; 11 positions match TRBD1. Germline CDR1 is KGHSH and CDR2 is LQKENI. V dropped 1 base and J dropped 2; count of bases not matched to a gene: 6. The CDR3 covers 17 residues.

V and J are TRBV30 and TRBJ2-7; 8 positions match TRBD1. V trimming: 4 bases; J trimming: 3 bases; junction bases outside the gene matches: 8. This CDR3 is 14 amino acids long. Germline lookup yields CDR1 GTSNPN and CDR2 SVGIG (reference sequence). This CDR3 reads CAWTSGTGHYEQYF. The CDR3 DNA is TGTGCCTGGACCTCCGGGACAGGTCACTACGAGCAGTACTTC.

V gene TRBV5-1 combines with J gene TRBJ2-3; no definite D call. The CDR3 loop spans 14 amino acids. V gave up 0 bases and J gave up 3 bases, with 8 bases separating them. The germline V gene has CDR1 SGHRS and CDR2 YFSETQ. The chain's CDR3 is CASSLEQLTDTQYF. The CDR3 nucleotides read TGCGCCAGCAGCTTGGAACAGTTGACAGATACGCAGTATTTT.

This clone rates as medium-sized. This chain uses TRBV4-3 with TRBJ2-2; D is possibly TRBD2 (7 bases). Trimming shortened V by 1 base and J by 4 bases, and 13 bases separated the two germline ends. Germline V CDR1 and CDR2: LGHNA, YSLEER. This CDR3 has 16 residues. This CDR3 reads CASSQGEGEGTGELFF. Written as DNA, the CDR3 is TGCGCCAGCAGCCAAGGAGAGGGGGAGGGCACCGGGGAGCTGTTTTTT.

The chain's CDR3 is CASSEDSQGHNSPLHF. In DNA, the CDR3 is TGTGCCAGCAGTGAAGATAGCCAGGGCCATAATTCACCCCTCCACTTT. The V gene is TRBV2, the J gene TRBJ1-6; D perhaps matches TRBD1 (5 bases). The V gene lost 1 base and the J gene lost 5 bases, with 12 bases spanning the gap. The CDR3 covers 16 residues. Germline assignment: CDR1 SNHLY and CDR2 FYNNEI.

The chain couples TRBV28 to TRBJ1-1; TRBD1 is a possible D gene (6 bases). The germline V and J ends were trimmed by 0 bases and 4 bases, with 12 bases remaining between them. Germline V CDR1 and CDR2: MDHEN, SYDVKM. The CDR3 is 15 residues long. CDR3 region: CASSLWGAQGTEAFF. The CDR3 DNA reads TGTGCCAGCAGTTTATGGGGGGCGCAGGGCACTGAAGCTTTCTTT.

V is TRBV18 and J is TRBJ2-7, with D maybe TRBD1 (6 bases). The CDR3 is 16 residues long. With 5 bases removed from V and 5 bases from J, the gap between germline ends came to 22 bases. Looked up from germline, CDR1 is KGHSH and CDR2 is LQKENI. Here the CDR3 reads CASSFSTGPAHDEQYF. The CDR3 nucleotides read TGTGCCAGCTCATTCTCGACAGGCCCCGCCCACGACGAGCAGTACTTC.

The chain employs TRBV7-9 and TRBJ1-6, with TRBD1 matching over 8 bases. V lost 5 bases, J lost 6 bases, and 12 bases stayed unmatched. This CDR3 spans 17 amino acids. Per the germline V gene, CDR1 is SEHNR and CDR2 is FQNEAQ (reference sequence). CDR3 DNA sequence: TGTGCCAGCAGCCAGACAGGGACAGGACAGTTTAATTCACCCCTCCACTTT. It translates to CASSQTGTGQFNSPLHF.

The rearrangement uses TRBV5-8 and TRBJ2-1; D not resolved. Germline V gene lookup returns CDR1 SGHTS and CDR2 YDEGEE. The CDR3 is made up of 14 amino acids. The ends were cut back, 4 bases at V and 4 bases at J, with 12 bases in the middle. Here the CDR3 DNA reads TGTGCCAGCAGCCCCCCCCCTATTTACAATGAGCAGTTCTTC. It specifies CASSPPPIYNEQFF.

This rearrangement joins TRBV6-1 to TRBJ1-4, with 7 bases fitting TRBD1. V trimming: 7 bases; J trimming: 4 bases; junction bases outside the gene matches: 9. CDR1 and CDR2 (germline): MNHNS, SASEGT. CDR3 length equals 15 residues. Here the CDR3 DNA reads TGTGCCAGCACCTCCAGGGGGGCTCTTAATGAAAAACTGTTTTTT. Its translation is CASTSRGALNEKLFF.

The genes are TRBV7-2 and TRBJ2-1, with 9 bases fitting TRBD1. Germline CDR1 reads SGHTA; CDR2 reads FQGNSA. V was clipped by 4 bases and J by 13 bases; unmatched bases: 5. This CDR3 region has 12 residues. The CDR3 is CASSSEGQGQFF. The CDR3, as DNA: TGTGCCAGCAGCTCTGAGGGACAGGGACAGTTCTTC.

The CDR3 region is CAWSVWSVSPRNSPLHF. The CDR3, as DNA: TGTGCCTGGAGTGTTTGGTCAGTATCCCCCCGTAATTCACCCCTCCACTTT. The rearrangement uses TRBV30 and TRBJ1-6; no clear D gene. The germline CDR1 and CDR2 sequences are GTSNPN and SVGIG (reference sequence). The CDR3 contains 17 residues. Trimming removed 0 bases from V and 6 bases from J, with 18 bases in between.

CDR3 bases: TGTGCCAGCAGCCAAAACCGGGACATCGTTTTAGCTAACTATGGCTACACCTTC. Its translation: CASSQNRDIVLANYGYTF. V gene TRBV14 combines with J gene TRBJ1-2; a weak D match, TRBD1 (6 bases). Trimming stripped 2 bases from V and 0 bases from J, with 19 bases between. Germline CDR1 and CDR2: SGHDN and FVKESK. The CDR3 is made up of 18 amino acids.

The rearrangement uses TRBV15 and TRBJ1-5; perhaps TRBD1 as D (5 bases). This CDR3 has 13 residues. CDR1 is LNHNV and CDR2 is YYDKDF in the germline V gene (reference sequence). Trimming stripped 0 bases from V and 5 bases from J, with 5 bases between. CDR3 loop: CATSREGDQPQHF. The CDR3 nucleotides read TGTGCCACCAGCAGAGAAGGGGATCAGCCCCAGCATTTT.

CDR3 nucleotide sequence: TGTGCCAGCAGCTTGGATCAGCGGGCCTCCTACAATGAGCAGTTCTTC. Protein: CASSLDQRASYNEQFF. The chain recombines TRBV5-4 with TRBJ2-1, with D tentatively TRBD2 (6 bases). The germline CDR1 and CDR2 sequences are SGHNT and YYREEE (reference sequence). The CDR3 contains 16 residues. V was shortened by 0 bases and J by 0 bases, with 10 bases between the two germline ends.